What follows are 20 T cell receptor beta chains derived from one specimen sequenced in a study of cytomegalovirus exposure and HLA in healthy donors. Primers for the PCR totalled 60 Vbeta and 13 Jbeta. Produced via immunoSEQ multiplex PCR; TCRdb's table is partial and in-frame only. Altogether over 85,000 clones are present, over 65% being singletons, with the ten largest covering roughly 12%. Sequenced material: PBMCs. These receptors came from a man aged 25-45 years in good health and CMV-seropositive.

The rearrangement joins TRBV28 to TRBJ1-2, with a weak D call TRBD1 (5 bases). Trimming left V 3 bases short and J 5 bases short, with 10 bases between. Germline CDR1 and CDR2: MDHEN and SYDVKM. CDR3 length: 13 amino acids. CDR3 region: CASSFGGGYGYTF. The CDR3 DNA reads as TGTGCCAGCAGTTTTGGGGGGGGGTATGGCTACACCTTC.

V usage is TRBV7-2 and J usage is TRBJ1-2; the match to TRBD1 covers 10 bases. V was pared by 5 bases and J by 4 bases, with 10 bases of the junction left unmatched. Germline V gene lookup returns CDR1 SGHTA and CDR2 FQGNSA. This CDR3 comprises 16 residues. The CDR3 DNA reads as TGTGCCAGCAGCGCCTCCGGGACAGGGGTCAGCTATGGCTACACCTTC. This translates into CASSASGTGVSYGYTF.

In the case of this clone: The same CDR3 arises from other DNA sequences in this sample as well. CDR3 sequence reads: CASSVGGDSNQPQHF. The CDR3 region has the DNA TGTGCCAGCAGCGTAGGAGGAGATAGCAATCAGCCCCAGCATTTT. The V call is TRBV9, the J call TRBJ1-5; D call uncertain. The CDR3 totals 15 residues. The germline CDR1 and CDR2 sequences are SGDLS and YYNGEE. V shed 0 bases and J shed 0 bases, with 7 bases lying between them. The full variable domain, completed using reference TRBV9 and TRBJ1-5, is DSGVTQTPKHLITATGQRVTLRCSPRSGDLSVYWYQQSLDQGLQFLIQYYNGEERAKGNILERFSAQQFPDLHSELNLSSLELGDSALYFCASSVGGDSNQPQHFGDGTRLSIL.

CDR3 nucleotide sequence: TGTGCCAGCAGTTTTGGAAACAGGCAAAGCAATCAGCCCCAGCATTTT. Translation gives CASSFGNRQSNQPQHF. V is TRBV28 and J is TRBJ1-5; tentative D call: TRBD1 (5 bases). CDR3 length equals 16 residues. Trimming stripped 3 bases from V and 1 base from J, with 13 bases between. Germline assignment: CDR1 MDHEN and CDR2 SYDVKM. Full variable domain (remainder filled in from reference TRBV28 and TRBJ1-5): DVKVTQSSRYLVKRTGEKVFLECVQDMDHENMFWYRQDPGLGLRLIYFSYDVKMKEKGDIPEGYSVSREKKERFSLILESASTNQTSMYLCASSFGNRQSNQPQHFGDGTRLSIL.

This sequence joins TRBV6-5 and TRBJ1-2; no clear D gene. This CDR3 comprises 11 residues. Trimming shortened V by 5 bases and J by 8 bases, and 9 bases separated the two germline ends. Germline CDR1 and CDR2: MNHEY and SVGAGI. As DNA, the CDR3 is TGTGCCAGCAGTGGGGAGTGGGGCTACACCTTC. Translated, it gives CASSGEWGYTF.

The sample holds one count of this clone. This chain uses TRBV11-3 with TRBJ2-5; 8 bases are shared with TRBD2. The J call may be faulty, since TRBJ2-7 better matches the DNA end. The CDR3 has 15 amino acids. Germline values: CDR1 SGHNT, CDR2 YENEEA. CDR3 DNA: TGTGCCAGCAGCCCAGGGCGGGGGGCTTATGACGAGCAGTACTTC. This sequence encodes CASSPGRGAYDEQYF.

V gene TRBV13 combines with J gene TRBJ2-1; D possibly corresponds to TRBD2 (6 bases). Trimming pared 4 bases from V and 6 bases from J, leaving 19 bases between. The CDR3 contains 16 residues. In germline, CDR1 is PRHDT, CDR2 FYEKMQ (reference sequence). The CDR3 region is CASSSLGLSLGNEQFF. CDR3 DNA sequence: TGTGCCAGCAGCTCCCTGGGACTTTCCCTGGGCAATGAGCAGTTCTTC.

V and J are TRBV18 and TRBJ1-1; 11 bases agree with TRBD1. This CDR3 is 15 amino acids long. Germline V gives CDR1 KGHSH, CDR2 LQKENI. V shed 3 bases, J shed 4 bases, and the junction held 4 bases outside the gene matches. The DNA of the CDR3 is TGTGCCAGCTCACCCCCCGGGACAGGGGGCACTGAAGCTTTCTTT. Residues: CASSPPGTGGTEAFF.

The chain is built from TRBV28 and TRBJ2-7; TRBD1 matches at 7 bases. Germline loops: CDR1 MDHEN, CDR2 SYDVKM. The ends lost 5 bases at V and 3 bases at J; junction bases unmatched: 16. This CDR3 comprises 17 residues. CDR3 in DNA: TGTGCCAGCAGTGCCTTCACTCCGGGACAGAGCCTCTACGAGCAGTACTTC. Its protein is CASSAFTPGQSLYEQYF. The whole variable domain, filled in from reference TRBV28 and TRBJ2-7, reads DVKVTQSSRYLVKRTGEKVFLECVQDMDHENMFWYRQDPGLGLRLIYFSYDVKMKEKGDIPEGYSVSREKKERFSLILESASTNQTSMYLCASSAFTPGQSLYEQYFGPGTRLTVT.

The rearrangement links TRBV11-2 to TRBJ1-3, with D unclear. Trimming stripped 1 base from V and 4 bases from J, with 8 bases between. Per the germline V gene, CDR1 is SGHAT and CDR2 is FQNNGV. This CDR3 comprises 14 residues. The chain's CDR3 is CASSLGATGNTIYF. The CDR3 DNA reads TGTGCCAGCAGCTTAGGGGCGACGGGAAACACCATATATTTT.

The chain recombines TRBV5-5 with TRBJ2-3; no definite D call. Trimming cost V 4 bases and J 6 bases, with 15 bases left between them. Germline CDR1 reads SGHKS; CDR2 reads YYEKEE (reference sequence). The CDR3 is 14 residues long. The CDR3 spells CASSAFRGEDTQYF. The DNA of the CDR3 is TGTGCCAGCAGCGCCTTCCGAGGCGAGGATACGCAGTATTTT.

The V gene is TRBV6-6, the J gene TRBJ1-5; D remains ambiguous. The length of the CDR3 is 14 residues. Germline V lookup: CDR1 MNHNY, CDR2 SVGAGI (reference sequence). Trimming shortened V by 8 bases and J by 0 bases, and 11 bases separated the two germline ends. This CDR3 reads CASWQADSNQPQHF. CDR3 nucleotides: TGTGCCAGCTGGCAGGCAGATAGCAATCAGCCCCAGCATTTT.

The chain uses TRBV5-1 and TRBJ2-5, with TRBD2 as a possible D gene (6 bases). CDR1 SGHRS and CDR2 YFSETQ come from the germline V gene. This CDR3 is 14 amino acids long. Trimming took 4 bases from V and 4 from J, leaving 14 bases between them. CDR3 DNA: TGCGCCAGCAGCCTAGGAGGGAATCGAGAGACCCAGTACTTC. Its protein product is CASSLGGNRETQYF. The full variable domain, in which reference TRBV5-1 and TRBJ2-5 provide the parts outside the CDR3, is KAGVTQTPRYLIKTRGQQVTLSCSPISGHRSVSWYQQTPGQGLQFLFEYFSETQRNKGNFPGRFSGRQFSNSRSEMNVSTLELGDSALYLCASSLGGNRETQYFGPGTRLLVL.

CDR3 region: CASSVAGEGRGYGYTF. The CDR3 nucleotides are TGTGCCAGCAGCGTAGCTGGGGAGGGTAGAGGCTATGGCTACACCTTC. The V gene is TRBV9, the J gene TRBJ1-2, with D uncertain. Germline V gene lookup returns CDR1 SGDLS and CDR2 YYNGEE. The CDR3 runs to 16 residues. V was shortened by 0 bases and J by 4 bases, with 16 bases between the two germline ends. The full variable domain, in which reference TRBV9 and TRBJ1-2 provide the parts outside the CDR3, is DSGVTQTPKHLITATGQRVTLRCSPRSGDLSVYWYQQSLDQGLQFLIQYYNGEERAKGNILERFSAQQFPDLHSELNLSSLELGDSALYFCASSVAGEGRGYGYTFGSGTRLTVV.

The genes are TRBV15 and TRBJ2-2; 7 bases agree with TRBD1. Germline V gives CDR1 LNHNV, CDR2 YYDKDF (reference sequence). With 5 bases clipped from V and 1 base from J, the junction kept 4 bases outside the gene matches. CDR3 length: 15 residues. The CDR3 sequence is CATSLWDRNTGELFF. The CDR3 bases are TGTGCCACCAGCCTATGGGACAGGAACACCGGGGAGCTGTTTTTT.

V usage is TRBV27 and J usage is TRBJ2-7, with unresolved D. Trimming pared 4 bases from V and 0 bases from J, leaving 4 bases between. The CDR3 sequence is 12 residues long. Germline assignment: CDR1 MNHEY and CDR2 SMNVEV (reference sequence). CDR3 in amino acids: CASSSNSYEQYF. The CDR3 nucleotides read TGTGCCAGCAGTTCCAACTCCTACGAGCAGTACTTC.

The chain couples TRBV7-2 to TRBJ1-2; a weak D match, TRBD1 (5 bases). Germline loops: CDR1 SGHTA, CDR2 FQGNSA. V lost 5 bases, J lost 0 bases, and 13 bases lay in between. This CDR3 has 15 amino acids. The CDR3 sequence is CASSLRGGPNYGYTF. The CDR3 region has the DNA TGTGCCAGCAGCCTAAGGGGCGGACCTAACTATGGCTACACCTTC.

Note on this clone: An end of the junction does not agree with germline; a read error may underlie this. The chain couples TRBV2 to TRBJ1-2, with 7 bases that match TRBD1. Germline CDR1 is SNHLY and CDR2 is FYNNEI. This CDR3 has 15 residues. Here the CDR3 reads CAGSDDRDSDYGYTF. The CDR3 nucleotides read TGTGCCGGCAGTGACGACCGGGACAGCGACTATGGCTACACCTTC.

V gene TRBV27 combines with J gene TRBJ2-7; no firm D call. The germline gives CDR1 MNHEY, CDR2 SMNVEV (reference sequence). This CDR3 has 13 residues. V lost 3 bases, J lost 6 bases, and 12 bases lay in between. The DNA of the CDR3 is TGTGCCAGCAGTTTGGCGTGGTCGGGCGAGCAGTACTTC. It translates to CASSLAWSGEQYF.

This chain connects TRBV14 to TRBJ2-7; the D gene is possibly TRBD2 (7 bases). The CDR3 is 15 amino acids. The V gene lost 3 bases and the J gene lost 2 bases, with 14 bases spanning the gap. Germline-derived CDR1 and CDR2 are SGHDN and FVKESK. CDR3 nucleotide sequence: TGTGCCAGCAGCCAGGCTTGGGGGGGCCCCTACGAGCAGTACTTC. This codes for CASSQAWGGPYEQYF.